This T cell receptor beta chain derives from a study of T cell responses to AZD1222 COVID-19 vaccine. About the research overall: Pooling of second doses given at about 4 or about 12 weeks was done.

V dropped 2 bases and J dropped 0 bases, with 9 bases sitting between them. The CDR3 consists of 15 residues. CDR1 SGHTA and CDR2 FQGNSA come from the germline V gene. Assay used: immunoSEQ multiplex PCR; TCRdb lists only in-frame clones, some missing. The data contain 150,000 to 200,000 clones, just over 90% of them singletons. Findings and limits, study-wide: Dominant at 160-218 and 743-854, vaccine-associated CD4 TCRs also spanned spike. It should be noted that donors were predominantly white British and more often female, and clonal diversity was possibly underestimated. Repertoires were sampled only after the peak T cell response.

On this clone: Its antigen is unknown.

The sample in question was peripheral blood, obtained on day 0 of AZD1222 vaccination. The source is an adult in good health. This chain joins TRBV7-2 and TRBJ2-3; no definite D call. The CDR3 DNA reads as TGTGCCAGCAGCTTAACCAGCGCCAGCACAGATACGCAGTATTTT. Protein: CASSLTSASTDTQYF.